This T cell receptor beta chain was observed in a study of shared clonotypes between healthy human individuals. About the study: Per-donor plates numbered three CD4 naive, three CD4 memory, two CD8 naive and one CD8 memory. Broader study findings: Non-shared clonotypes showed lower generation probabilities than clonotypes common to all four donors. Memory subsets generally showed smaller estimated richness than naive subsets did.

With respect to this clone: The target antigen is unknown.

CDR1 LGHNT and CDR2 FRNRAP come from the germline V gene. The CDR3 spans 12 residues. The V gene lost 3 bases and the J gene lost 6 bases, with 8 bases spanning the gap. Clones were sequenced by immunoSEQ multiplex PCR, and TCRdb holds only the in-frame ones, with some missing. The sample yields 1,400,000 or so clones, around 98.5% seen once. The chain has TRBV12-5 and TRBJ1-1, with D maybe TRBD1 (5 bases). Sequenced material: naive CD4+ T cells sorted from blood. As to subset: CD45RA+ positively selected. The TCR originated in a man aged 25-45 years in good health. The CDR3 bases are TGTGCTAGTGGTTTTCAGGGTTCTGAAGCTTTCTTT. It is translated as CASGFQGSEAFF.